This is a list of T cell receptor beta chains from one sample in a study of T cells in Graves' hyperthyroidism and ophthalmopathy. Via MiXCR, TCRdb re-called the multiplex PCR reads, giving one row per CDR3 protein. The profile shows 650,000 to 800,000 distinct CDR3 sequences, approximately 42% of them singletons. The sample was peripheral blood or thyroid tissue (not recorded which). The receptors derive from an adult man with Graves' disease, either hyperthyroidism or ophthalmopathy (not recorded which). Each CDR3 is given with its conserved first and last residue. A D gene is named only where the DNA matches it firmly. Some rows have no size entry. The others give once, few or many, or a class for an expanded clone.

j_gene,v_gene,abundance,d_gene,CDR3nt,CDR3aa
TRBJ2-7,TRBV29-1,many,TRBD2,TGCAGCGTTGGCTTTTTAGCGGGAGGGTACTACTACGAGCAGTACTTC,CSVGFLAGGYYYEQYF
TRBJ1-2,TRBV24-1,few,-,TGTGCCACCAGTGATTGGGACCGCCTTACGTTTAACTATGGCTACACCTTC,CATSDWDRLTFNYGYTF
TRBJ1-1,TRBV15,once,-,TGTGCCACCAGCAGAGATCTCGGGGAAGTCTCTGAAGCTTTCTTT,CATSRDLGEVSEAFF
TRBJ1-1,TRBV19,-,TRBD1,TGTGCCAGTAGTCCCCGAGGACAGGGGTCGAGCACTGAAGCTTTCTTT,CASSPRGQGSSTEAFF
TRBJ1-5,TRBV7-2,few,TRBD1,TGTGCCAGCAGCTTAGACCGGACAGGGTTCAATCAGCCCCAGCATTTT,CASSLDRTGFNQPQHF
TRBJ1-1,TRBV7-9,few,-,TGTGCCAGCAGCCCCCCAGGCGGGGGGCGAGGCACTGAAGCTTTCTTT,CASSPPGGGRGTEAFF
TRBJ1-1,TRBV15,-,TRBD1,TGTGCCACCAGGAGAGCGGGACAGGGGGCTGGGACTGAAGCTTTCTTT,CATRRAGQGAGTEAFF
TRBJ1-5,TRBV7-9,many,TRBD1,TGTGCCAGCAGGGATGAGACAGGGATTCAGCCCCAGCATTTT,CASRDETGIQPQHF
TRBJ2-6,TRBV4-3,-,TRBD1,TGCGCCAGCAGCCAAGATCGTCCGCCGGGACAGTACTCTGGGGCCAACGTCCTGACTTTC,CASSQDRPPGQYSGANVLTF
TRBJ1-2,TRBV7-9,many,-,TGTGCCAGCAGCCCGACCAAGGAGGGCTACACCTTC,CASSPTKEGYTF
TRBJ1-1,TRBV29-1,-,-,TGCAGCGTGTTCCCGCTCTTACAGGGCGCTGAAGCTTTCTTT,CSVFPLLQGAEAFF
TRBJ1-1,TRBV11-3,-,TRBD1,TGTGCCAGCAGCTCTTCGACAGGGTGGCGCGTGTACGACACTGAAGCTTTCTTT,CASSSSTGWRVYDTEAFF
TRBJ1-3,TRBV7-2,many,-,TGTGCCAGCAGCGCGGCCGGCTCTGGAAACACCATATATTTT,CASSAAGSGNTIYF
TRBJ1-1,TRBV11-2,-,-,TGTGCCAGCAGCCCTCCCGGTGGAGACAGAAACACTGAAGCTTTCTTT,CASSPPGGDRNTEAFF
TRBJ2-7,TRBV29-1,-,TRBD1,TGCAGCGTTGAAGTGATACAGGGGGTTGCCTCCTACGGGCAGTACTTC,CSVEVIQGVASYGQYF
TRBJ2-5,TRBV14,few,-,TGTGCCAGCAGTCACTCAATCGAGACCCAGTACTTC,CASSHSIETQYF
TRBJ1-2,TRBV7-2,many,-,TGTGCCAGCAGCCCCGGACGGGAGCGGCACTATGGCTACACCTTC,CASSPGRERHYGYTF
TRBJ2-7,TRBV9,few,TRBD2,TGTGCCAGCAGCCCACTAGCGGGGGGGCTGGACGAGCAGTACTTC,CASSPLAGGLDEQYF
TRBJ2-7,TRBV20-1,-,TRBD1,TGCAGTGCGCTTGCCGGGACAGGGGTCTACGAGCAGTACTTC,CSALAGTGVYEQYF
TRBJ1-1,TRBV7-9,few,-,TGTGCCAGCAGCTTAGTAGCAGAAAGGACTGAAGCTTTCTTT,CASSLVAERTEAFF
TRBJ1-2,TRBV20-1,many,-,TGCAGTGCTGAGGGTCTCGACGGCTACACCTTC,CSAEGLDGYTF
TRBJ1-5,TRBV7-8,many,TRBD1,TGTGCCAGCAGCCCCTACGGACAGGGGAATCAGCCCCAGCATTTT,CASSPYGQGNQPQHF
TRBJ1-1,TRBV10-3,many,-,TGTGCCATCAGTGAGTCGGGGGTTTGGAACACTGAAGCTTTCTTT,CAISESGVWNTEAFF
TRBJ1-5,TRBV19,-,-,TGTGCCAGTAGCTCGACTGGGCCCCAGCATTTT,CASSSTGPQHF
TRBJ1-1,TRBV14,-,-,TGTGCCAGCAGCCAAGATCGAGGGCTGGCCACTGAAGCTTTCTTT,CASSQDRGLATEAFF
TRBJ2-7,TRBV29-1,few,-,TGCAGCGTTGACAACCTATACTCCTACGAGCAGTACTTC,CSVDNLYSYEQYF
TRBJ1-2,TRBV24-1,-,TRBD1,TGTGCCACCAGTGATGGCGACAGGGTTCAAGTGCTCTATGGCTACACCTTC,CATSDGDRVQVLYGYTF
TRBJ2-7,TRBV20-1,many,TRBD1,TGCAGTGCCACGCCCGGGACAGGTCCGTCCGAGCAGTACTTC,CSATPGTGPSEQYF
TRBJ1-1,TRBV11-2,few,TRBD1,TGTGCCAGCAGCACAACTTGGACAGGGAACACTGAAGCTTTCTTT,CASSTTWTGNTEAFF
TRBJ1-1,TRBV25-1,-,-,TGTGCCAGCATTGGAGGCGGGGAACAGGGTAACACTGAAGCTTTCTTT,CASIGGGEQGNTEAFF
TRBJ1-5,TRBV6-6,few,-,TGTGCCAGCAGTTACTCGAAGGGTAGCAATCAGCCCCAGCATTTT,CASSYSKGSNQPQHF
TRBJ2-7,TRBV20-1,many,TRBD2,TGCAGTGCTAGAGAGGAGGGAGGGCTCTCCTACGAGCAGTACTTC,CSAREEGGLSYEQYF
TRBJ2-3,TRBV20-1,-,-,TGCAGTGCTAAGTCTACTATCACAGATACGCAGTATTTT,CSAKSTITDTQYF
TRBJ1-1,TRBV20-1,-,-,TGCAGTCGGACGATGAACACTGAAGCTTTCTTT,CSRTMNTEAFF